The 9 T cell receptor beta chains given below trace back to one sample, sequenced in a study of T cell clonotyping in hematopoietic cell transplantation. Some clones are missing from TCRdb's copy, which holds only in-frame ones; the method was immunoSEQ multiplex PCR. The profile shows approximately 9,700 clones, 77% of them singletons. Sequencing was performed on PBMCs, taken 30 days after allogeneic stem cell transplant. The receptors originated from a female patient aged 40 to 55 who had an allogeneic stem cell transplant from a related donor, so T cells may come from the graft donor. Some clones in this sample may be carry-over from other donors' samples.

The chain recombines TRBV4-1 with TRBJ2-1; 9 nucleotides agree with TRBD2. Germline lookup yields CDR1 MGHRA and CDR2 YSYEKL. J lost 8 bases, V lost 1 base, and 9 bases had no gene match. The CDR3 has 16 amino acids. CDR3 loop: CASSQVWRGGQYEQFF. CDR3 nucleotides: TGCGCCAGCAGCCAAGTCTGGCGGGGGGGCCAATATGAGCAGTTCTTC.

V is TRBV21-1 and J is TRBJ2-1; the table's TRBD2 call for D was not verified on the DNA. TRBV21-1 is labeled a pseudogene. The CDR3 totals 21 residues. CDR3 loop: CASSNRYLLAGVLSSYNEQFF. In nucleotides, the CDR3 is TGTGCCAGCAGCAACAGGTACCTACTAGCGGGAGTGCTGAGCTCCTACAATGAGCAGTTCTTC.

This chain uses TRBV15 with TRBJ2-7, with a weak D call TRBD1 (5 bases). The CDR3 runs 14 residues. In germline, CDR1 is LNHNV, CDR2 YYDKDF (reference sequence). Trimming pared 8 bases from V and 2 bases from J, leaving 16 bases between. CDR3 sequence: CATQRTTTAYEQYF. The CDR3 DNA reads as TGTGCCACCCAAAGGACAACTACCGCCTACGAGCAGTACTTC.

The genes are TRBV7-9 and TRBJ2-7, with 10 nucleotides matching TRBD2. V lost 6 bases, J lost 6 bases, and 11 bases stayed unmatched. Germline CDR1 reads SEHNR; CDR2 reads FQNEAQ (reference sequence). The CDR3 has 15 amino acids. The DNA of the CDR3 is TGTGCCAGCAGATTTAGCGGGGGGACCACTAGCGAGCAGTACTTC. Its translation: CASRFSGGTTSEQYF.

This clone has only a few counts. The chain uses TRBV6-5 and TRBJ2-3; D is possibly TRBD1 (5 bases). Trimming pared 0 bases from V and 1 base from J, leaving 5 bases between. This CDR3 is 14 amino acids long. Per germline, CDR1 MNHEY and CDR2 SVGAGI. The CDR3, as DNA: TGTGCCAGCAGTTACTCAGGGGGCACAGATACGCAGTATTTT. Translation: CASSYSGGTDTQYF.

The chain employs TRBV7-8 and TRBJ2-5, with D hard to call. Trimming removed 4 bases at V and 5 bases at J, with 8 bases between. The CDR3 spans 12 residues. CDR1 is SGHVS, CDR2 FQNEAQ, per germline. CDR3: CASSSQPETQYF. CDR3 nucleotide sequence: TGTGCCAGCAGCTCCCAACCCGAGACCCAGTACTTC.

This clone was seen a handful of times. The chain has TRBV14 and TRBJ2-7, with D maybe TRBD1 (5 bases). CDR1 and CDR2 from the germline V gene are SGHDN and FVKESK. The CDR3 is made up of 16 amino acids. V lost 3 bases and J 2 bases, leaving 17 bases between the germline ends. This CDR3 is CASSHHGQGKTYEQYF. The DNA for the CDR3 is TGTGCCAGCAGCCATCATGGGCAGGGCAAGACCTACGAGCAGTACTTC.

The rearrangement links TRBV5-6 to TRBJ2-5; 14 nucleotides agree with TRBD2. The CDR3 length is 17 residues. Germline V gene sequence: CDR1 SGHDT, CDR2 YYEEEE. J was trimmed by 1 base and V by 4 bases; bases with no gene match: 6. CDR3 bases: TGTGCCAGCAGCCCGGGGACTAGCGGGAGTCCCCAAGAGACCCAGTACTTC. This translates into CASSPGTSGSPQETQYF.

The V call is TRBV20-1, the J call TRBJ2-3; D gene uncertain. CDR3 length: 11 amino acids. Between the trimmed V and J ends, which lost 6 bases and 9 bases, there was a span of 13 bases. Germline V gives CDR1 DFQATT, CDR2 SNEGSKA (reference sequence). CDR3 region: CSASFGHTQYF. The CDR3 nucleotides are TGCAGTGCGAGTTTCGGCCACACGCAGTATTTT.